The rows below give T cell receptor beta chains drawn from one sample of a study of T cell responses to AZD1222 COVID-19 vaccine. Sequenced by immunoSEQ multiplex PCR; TCRdb stores in-frame clones only, minus some. The sample contains roughly 140,000 clones, more than 75% of which appear only once. Specimen: peripheral blood, collected 28 days after the second AZD1222 dose. Receptors were obtained from an adult who received the AZD1222 COVID-19 vaccine. The CDR3 runs from the conserved cysteine through the conserved F or W. The order of the fields is CDR3 length, V gene, J gene, clone size, D gene, CDR3 protein, CDR3 DNA. A D gene is named only where the DNA matches it firmly. A clone size is listed for some rows: how often the clone was seen (once, few, many), or a class if it is expanded.

19	TRBV7-8	TRBJ1-5	.	.	CASSPGQGGRVGSNQPQHF	TGTGCCAGCAGCCCCGGTCAAGGGGGGCGCGTAGGAAGCAATCAGCCCCAGCATTTT
13	TRBV29-1	TRBJ1-2	.	.	CSAERGVGYGYTF	TGCAGCGCCGAAAGGGGGGTGGGCTATGGCTACACCTTC
15	TRBV7-9	TRBJ2-2	.	TRBD2	CASRRLAGGTGELFF	TGTGCCAGCAGAAGACTAGCGGGGGGTACCGGGGAGCTGTTTTTT
14	TRBV2	TRBJ1-1	.	TRBD1	CASSSDRGNTEAFF	TGTGCCAGCAGTTCGGACAGGGGGAACACTGAAGCTTTCTTT
13	TRBV4-1	TRBJ1-1	.	.	CASSPGRETEAFF	TGCGCCAGCAGCCCCGGGCGGGAGACTGAAGCTTTCTTT
12	TRBV24-1	TRBJ1-1	once	.	CATSDLLGEAFF	TGTGCCACCAGTGATTTGCTGGGTGAAGCTTTCTTT
15	TRBV15	TRBJ2-5	few	.	CATSRDGGLQETQYF	TGTGCCACCAGCAGAGATGGGGGTCTACAAGAGACCCAGTACTTC
15	TRBV9	TRBJ2-2	.	.	CASSVAQRNTGELFF	TGTGCCAGCAGCGTAGCGCAGAGGAACACCGGGGAGCTGTTTTTT
14	TRBV7-9	TRBJ2-7	.	.	CASSLAIRTYEQYF	TGTGCCAGCAGCTTAGCGATAAGGACCTACGAGCAGTACTTC
15	TRBV7-2	TRBJ2-7	.	TRBD2	CASSLGPSGSYEQYF	TGTGCCAGCAGCTTGGGCCCTAGCGGCTCCTACGAGCAGTACTTC
13	TRBV6-5	TRBJ1-1	.	.	CASSYKRDRGAFF	TGTGCCAGCAGTTACAAACGGGATCGCGGCGCTTTCTTT
15	TRBV5-1	TRBJ1-2	.	TRBD1	CASSAGQGVWDGYTF	TGCGCCAGCAGCGCCGGACAGGGAGTATGGGATGGCTACACCTTC
12	TRBV6-5	TRBJ1-1	.	.	CASSYRGAEAFF	TGTGCCAGCAGTTACCGGGGGGCTGAAGCTTTCTTT
15	TRBV5-6	TRBJ1-1	once	.	CASSGGTRMGTEAFF	TGTGCCAGCAGCGGCGGGACCCGGATGGGCACTGAAGCTTTCTTT
14	TRBV27	TRBJ2-7	.	.	CASSLKGHSYEQYF	TGTGCCAGCAGCCTTAAGGGCCATTCCTACGAGCAGTACTTC
15	TRBV11-2	TRBJ2-1	.	.	CASRPHASSYNEQFF	TGTGCCAGCAGACCCCACGCGAGCTCCTACAATGAGCAGTTCTTC
15	TRBV18	TRBJ1-1	.	.	CASSPQWEGNTEAFF	TGTGCCAGCTCACCACAGTGGGAGGGGAACACTGAAGCTTTCTTT
13	TRBV6-5	TRBJ1-6	.	.	CATLDIGNSPLHF	TGTGCCACCTTAGATATTGGGAATTCACCCCTCCACTTT
15	TRBV15	TRBJ1-5	.	.	CATSRDSDRDQPQHF	TGTGCCACCAGCAGAGATTCGGACCGAGATCAGCCCCAGCATTTT
16	TRBV4-2	TRBJ2-5	.	TRBD2	CASSQDQGGGAETQYF	TGTGCCAGCAGCCAAGATCAGGGCGGGGGGGCTGAGACCCAGTACTTC
16	TRBV7-2	TRBJ1-2	.	.	CASSSTQGRPIYGYTF	TGTGCCAGCAGCTCTACCCAGGGCAGGCCTATCTATGGCTACACCTTC
15	TRBV7-9	TRBJ2-6	.	.	CASSFRDSGANVLTF	TGTGCCAGCAGCTTCCGGGACTCTGGGGCCAACGTCCTGACTTTC
16	TRBV5-4	TRBJ2-3	.	TRBD2	CASSVLTGGPPDTQYF	TGTGCCAGCAGCGTACTCACGGGAGGGCCTCCAGATACGCAGTATTTT
11	TRBV12-3/TRBV12-4	TRBJ2-7	.	TRBD1	CASEGAHEQYF	TGTGCCAGCGAGGGGGCTCACGAGCAGTACTTC
16	TRBV6-5	TRBJ2-6	.	.	CASSYRSRAGANVLTF	TGTGCCAGCAGTTATCGGAGTCGGGCTGGGGCCAACGTCCTGACTTTC
14	TRBV20-1	TRBJ2-5	.	TRBD2	CSASRLAEQETQYF	TGCAGTGCTAGTAGACTAGCGGAGCAAGAGACCCAGTACTTC
15	TRBV3-1/TRBV3-2	TRBJ1-2	once	TRBD1	CASSPSGTGKGGYTF	TGTGCCAGCAGCCCCTCCGGGACAGGGAAAGGTGGCTACACCTTC
13	TRBV7-3	TRBJ2-2	.	.	CASSLKVHGELFF	TGTGCCAGCAGCTTAAAAGTACACGGGGAGCTGTTTTTT
15	TRBV7-8	TRBJ2-1	.	TRBD2	CASSHGTSGDNEQFF	TGTGCCAGCAGCCACGGGACTAGCGGGGACAATGAGCAGTTCTTC
12	TRBV2	TRBJ1-1	few	.	CASSDTKPEAFF	TGTGCCAGCAGTGATACCAAGCCTGAAGCTTTCTTT
16	TRBV7-9	TRBJ1-2	.	TRBD1	CASSAGGGRASVGYTF	TGTGCCAGCAGCGCCGGAGGGGGCAGAGCTTCAGTCGGCTACACCTTC
14	TRBV11-2	TRBJ2-7	.	TRBD2	CASRLAGARYEQYF	TGTGCCAGCAGGCTAGCGGGGGCTCGGTACGAGCAGTACTTC
14	TRBV4-1	TRBJ2-7	.	.	CASSQVSLANEQYF	TGCGCCAGCAGCCAAGTCTCGTTGGCAAACGAGCAGTACTTC
14	TRBV7-2	TRBJ2-2	.	.	CASRVQGAPGELFF	TGTGCCAGCAGAGTCCAGGGAGCACCCGGGGAGCTGTTTTTT
16	TRBV2	TRBJ1-6	.	TRBD1	CASGGQGVSYNSPLHF	TGTGCCAGCGGGGGACAGGGGGTTTCCTATAATTCACCCCTCCACTTT
14	TRBV5-1	TRBJ1-1	.	.	CASREGRYNTEAFF	TGCGCCAGCAGGGAGGGACGATACAACACTGAAGCTTTCTTT
14	TRBV5-1	TRBJ2-1	.	.	CASSGGAKYNEQFF	TGCGCCAGCAGTGGCGGGGCCAAATACAATGAGCAGTTCTTC
16	TRBV4-1	TRBJ2-2	.	TRBD1	CASSHPGQGNTGELFF	TGCGCCAGCAGCCATCCGGGACAGGGGAACACCGGGGAGCTGTTTTTT
15	TRBV5-8	TRBJ1-5	.	.	CASSPGVGSGQPQHF	TGTGCCAGCAGCCCAGGTGTTGGCTCGGGGCAGCCCCAGCATTTT
16	TRBV10-3	TRBJ1-4	.	TRBD1	CAISPGTGTGNEKLFF	TGTGCCATCAGTCCCGGGACAGGGACAGGTAATGAAAAACTGTTTTTT
14	TRBV6-2/TRBV6-3	TRBJ1-1	few	.	CASSYPGQNTEAFF	TGTGCCAGCAGTTATCCGGGACAGAACACTGAAGCTTTCTTT
13	TRBV6-2/TRBV6-3	TRBJ1-2	once	.	CASSNGGGYGYTF	TGTGCCAGCAGTAACGGAGGGGGTTATGGCTACACCTTC
14	TRBV9	TRBJ1-2	.	.	CASSPAHMDYGYTF	TGTGCCAGCAGCCCCGCCCACATGGACTATGGCTACACCTTC
15	TRBV6-2/TRBV6-3	TRBJ2-1	.	.	CASSWAGASYNEQFF	TGTGCCAGCAGTTGGGCGGGGGCCTCCTACAATGAGCAGTTCTTC
13	TRBV27	TRBJ2-1	.	.	CASSLGGGHEQFF	TGTGCCAGCAGTTTAGGGGGTGGCCATGAGCAGTTCTTC
11	TRBV12-3/TRBV12-4	TRBJ1-2	.	.	CASSLRQRYTF	TGTGCCAGCAGTCTCAGACAGCGCTACACCTTC
11	TRBV30	TRBJ1-1	.	.	CAWVSVTEAFF	TGTGCCTGGGTCTCGGTCACTGAAGCTTTCTTT
14	TRBV3-1/TRBV3-2	TRBJ1-4	.	TRBD1	CASSQGQGAEKLFF	TGTGCCAGCAGCCAGGGACAGGGGGCCGAAAAACTGTTTTTT